These 30 T cell receptor beta chains share one sample of origin, sequenced in a study of T cells expressing NK-cell markers. TCRdb re-called the 5' RACE reads, yielding one record per CDR3 amino acid sequence without DNA. Recorded for this sample: approximately 170,000 distinct CDR3 sequences. Input material: blood T cells: a sorted CD56 or NKG2C T cell subset, CD4+ or CD8+ T cells, or bulk PBMC T cells (not recorded which). These receptors all stem from a man between 18 and 69 years old in good health.

V usage is TRBV21-1 and J usage is TRBJ2-7; TCRdb lists TRBD1, though no DNA is available to test this call. TRBV21-1 is annotated as a pseudogene. CDR3 size: 17 residues. CDR3: CASSKKGATGSSYEQYF.

The chain is built from TRBV7-6 and TRBJ2-3; the TCRdb D gene call, TRBD2, has no DNA to confirm it. Per germline, CDR1 SGHVS and CDR2 FNYEAQ. The CDR3 length is 16 residues. CDR3 sequence reads: CASSLYSVEETDTQYF.

The chain employs TRBV12-3 or TRBV12-4 and TRBJ2-3; the D call of TRBD2 rests on TCRdb alone, since no DNA is present to check it. The CDR3 extends over 14 amino acids. The CDR3 reads CASSFGHTANTQYF.

The V gene is TRBV19, the J gene TRBJ2-1; absent DNA, TCRdb's TRBD1 call cannot be checked. The CDR3 covers 14 residues. Germline CDR1 LNHDA, CDR2 SQIVND (reference sequence). The CDR3: CASSISGATYEQFF.

V and J are TRBV7-9 and TRBJ2-1; the D gene TCRdb calls, TRBD1, cannot be checked with no DNA. Germline V gene lookup returns CDR1 SEHNR and CDR2 FQNEAQ (reference sequence). The length of the CDR3 is 15 residues. This CDR3 reads CASSSGTWEADEQFF. The variable domain in full, with the rest retrieved from reference TRBV7-9 and TRBJ2-1, is DTGVSQNPRHKITKRGQNVTFRCDPISEHNRLYWYRQTLGQGPEFLTYFQNEAQLEKSRLLSDRFSAERPKGSFSTLEIQRTEQGDSAMYLCASSSGTWEADEQFFGPGTRLTVL.

V and J are TRBV12-3 or TRBV12-4 and TRBJ2-7; with no DNA, the TCRdb D assignment of TRBD2 cannot be verified. The CDR3 has 16 residues. The chain's CDR3 is CASSPPPAGGSYEQYF.

The chain employs TRBV5-1 and TRBJ1-1. Germline CDR1 and CDR2: SGHRS and YFSETQ. This CDR3 is built from 14 residues. CDR3 protein: CASSFNWRPGSAFF.

The chain uses TRBV18 and TRBJ2-7; TCRdb selects TRBD2, and the lack of DNA leaves this call unchecked. CDR3 length: 17 residues. The germline V gene encodes CDR1 KGHSH and CDR2 LQKENI. The CDR3 spells CASSLVPPDRNFYEQYF.

The gene calls are TRBV9 and TRBJ2-3; as DNA is missing, the TRBD1 call by TCRdb cannot be tested. This CDR3 spans 15 amino acids. Looked up from germline, CDR1 is SGDLS and CDR2 is YYNGEE. CDR3 loop: CASSVGGTFTDTQYF. Full variable domain (remainder filled in from reference TRBV9 and TRBJ2-3): DSGVTQTPKHLITATGQRVTLRCSPRSGDLSVYWYQQSLDQGLQFLIQYYNGEERAKGNILERFSAQQFPDLHSELNLSSLELGDSALYFCASSVGGTFTDTQYFGPGTRLTVL.

The chain couples TRBV24-1 to TRBJ2-3; TCRdb names TRBD1, which stays unverified in the absence of DNA. Looked up from germline, CDR1 is KGHDR and CDR2 is SFDVKD. The CDR3 has 15 residues. The CDR3 is CATSDLPLGADTQYF.

The chain is built from TRBV6-1 and TRBJ2-6. The CDR3 covers 15 residues. Germline values: CDR1 MNHNS, CDR2 SASEGT. The CDR3 protein is CAIGPQSSGANVLTF.

This chain joins TRBV27 and TRBJ2-7. This CDR3 is built from 13 residues. The germline V gene encodes CDR1 MNHEY and CDR2 SMNVEV (reference sequence). The CDR3 sequence: CASSPRPFGEQYF.

This chain joins TRBV27 and TRBJ1-4; the TCRdb D gene call, TRBD1, has no DNA to confirm it. There are 17 residues in the CDR3. CDR1 is MNHEY and CDR2 is SMNVEV in the germline V gene (reference sequence). Here the CDR3 reads CASSSYRDLATNEKLFF. Together with reference TRBV27 and TRBJ1-4, the CDR3 gives the full variable domain: EAQVTQNPRYLITVTGKKLTVTCSQNMNHEYMSWYRQDPGLGLRQIYYSMNVEVTDKGDVPEGYKVSRKEKRNFPLILESPSPNQTSLYFCASSSYRDLATNEKLFFGSGTQLSVL.

This chain uses TRBV20-1 with TRBJ2-7; TCRdb outputs TRBD1, but without DNA this stays unchecked. Germline V CDR1 and CDR2: DFQATT, SNEGSKA (reference sequence). The CDR3 is 14 residues long. This chain's CDR3 is CSARHRDHRLEQYF.

The J gene is TRBJ2-1, the V gene TRBV7-6; TCRdb reports TRBD2, a call that lacks DNA to check it against. The CDR3 has 17 amino acids. Germline V gene sequence: CDR1 SGHVS, CDR2 FNYEAQ. Here the CDR3 reads CASSLLGGASSYNEQFF.

The chain recombines TRBV7-9 with TRBJ2-5; the TCRdb call, TRBD2, lacks DNA for checking. Per germline, CDR1 SEHNR and CDR2 FQNEAQ (reference sequence). CDR3 length: 15 residues. CDR3 sequence reads: CASSLASGGQETQYF.

This sequence joins TRBV3-1 and TRBJ1-2; TCRdb's D gene call, TRBD1, goes unchecked for lack of DNA. The germline V gene has CDR1 LGHDT and CDR2 YNNKEL (reference sequence). CDR3 length equals 14 residues. CDR3 amino acids: CASSRSWDSSGYTF.

The chain combines TRBV27 with TRBJ2-1; absent DNA, TCRdb's TRBD1 call cannot be checked. Germline V CDR1 and CDR2: MNHEY, SMNVEV (reference sequence). The CDR3 runs to 18 residues. The CDR3 sequence: CASSLSGGQAIYYNEQFF.

This chain uses TRBV9 with TRBJ2-1. Germline CDR1 and CDR2: SGDLS and YYNGEE. This CDR3 region has 14 residues. CDR3 in amino acids: CASSLKGSGNEQFF.

This chain links TRBV20-1 with TRBJ2-2; TCRdb outputs TRBD1, but without DNA this stays unchecked. Germline CDR1 DFQATT, CDR2 SNEGSKA (reference sequence). The CDR3 runs 16 residues. CDR3 region: CSARDLMTGNTGELFF.

The chain employs TRBV7-9 and TRBJ2-7; TCRdb calls TRBD2, which cannot be checked without DNA. The CDR3 is made up of 12 amino acids. Germline V gene data show CDR1 as SEHNR and CDR2 as FQNEAQ (reference sequence). The CDR3 sequence is CASSLMRDEQYF.

The chain couples TRBV5-6 to TRBJ1-5. CDR3 length equals 15 residues. Germline loops: CDR1 SGHDT, CDR2 YYEEEE. The CDR3 loop reads CASSLRGGGNQPQHF.

The chain couples TRBV19 to TRBJ2-5. The germline V gene has CDR1 LNHDA and CDR2 SQIVND (reference sequence). This CDR3 has 14 residues. This CDR3 reads CASSIQSSRETQYF.

V gene TRBV20-1 combines with J gene TRBJ1-2. This CDR3 comprises 14 residues. Germline V lookup: CDR1 DFQATT, CDR2 SNEGSKA (reference sequence). CDR3 sequence reads: CSGVSRARIYGYTF.

This rearrangement joins TRBV7-9 to TRBJ2-1; absent DNA, TCRdb's TRBD1 call cannot be checked. In germline, CDR1 is SEHNR, CDR2 FQNEAQ (reference sequence). The length of the CDR3 is 17 residues. The CDR3 loop is CASSRGTGGADHNEQFF.

The chain joins TRBV28 to TRBJ2-3; lacking DNA, the TRBD1 call made by TCRdb goes unchecked. Germline V CDR1 and CDR2: MDHEN, SYDVKM. The CDR3 spans 15 residues. The CDR3 spells CASSFLQGSTDTQYF.

This sequence joins TRBV7-7 and TRBJ2-1; TCRdb's D call, TRBD1, is unchecked because there is no DNA. This CDR3 has 15 amino acids. Germline V gene lookup returns CDR1 SSHAT and CDR2 FNYEAQ (reference sequence). The CDR3 region is CASSTSNTGFHEQFF.

The chain couples TRBV7-9 to TRBJ2-3. CDR1 is SEHNR and CDR2 is FQNEAQ in the germline V gene (reference sequence). The CDR3 extends over 15 amino acids. The CDR3 here is CASSRGNRDTDTQYF.

The rearrangement joins TRBV27 to TRBJ1-2. CDR3 length: 16 residues. CDR1 MNHEY and CDR2 SMNVEV come from the germline V gene (reference sequence). The chain's CDR3 is CASSSDRTVKRDGYTF.

This chain connects TRBV7-9 to TRBJ2-1; TCRdb's D gene call, TRBD1, goes unchecked for lack of DNA. Germline V gene data show CDR1 as SEHNR and CDR2 as FQNEAQ (reference sequence). This CDR3 has 13 residues. Here the CDR3 reads CASSSPQGHEQFF.